The 29 T cell receptor beta chains listed next were all sequenced from one sample in a study of tumor-infiltrating lymphocytes in primary liver carcinoma. Germline DNA was also extracted, and blood RNA derived from unsorted whole blood. TCR beta cDNA was made from 450 to 550 ng total RNA with a constant-region primer. Libraries covering TCR beta were generated through three nested multiplex PCR rounds (using a slightly modified ARM-PCR). A C-beta reverse primer was combined with TRBV1-TRBV30 forward primers in the first two PCR rounds, and each round had around 11 cycles. MiXCR, run by TCRdb on the multiplex PCR reads, gives a single entry per CDR3 protein. The top ten hold approximately 9% of the sample, which has hundreds of thousands of distinct CDR3 sequences, around three fifths seen once. Specimen: peripheral blood. Receptors originate from a man aged 35 to 55 with primary liver carcinoma and hepatitis B virus infection.

Comment on this clonotype: The conserved phenylalanine or tryptophan normally closing the CDR3 is absent here, so this likely arose from a read error. The chain links TRBV29-1 to TRBJ2-5; 10 bases fit TRBD2. Germline V gene data show CDR1 as SQVTM and CDR2 as ANQGSEA. With V trimmed by 8 bases and J by 2 bases, 11 bases remained unmatched. This CDR3 has 15 residues. CDR3 coding DNA: TGCAGCTTCAGCGGGGGACTAGCGACACAAGAGACCCAGTACCTC. Protein product: CSFSGGLATQETQYL.

This chain joins TRBV7-9 and TRBJ1-1; 11 positions match TRBD1. V trimming: 11 bases; J trimming: 4 bases; junction bases outside the gene matches: 9. CDR3 size: 14 residues. Germline CDR1 reads SEHNR; CDR2 reads FQNEAQ (reference sequence). CDR3 in amino acids: CAVRGDRGVTEAFF. The CDR3 coding sequence is TGTGCCGTCAGGGGGGACAGGGGGGTCACTGAAGCTTTCTTT. Full variable domain (remainder filled in from reference TRBV7-9 and TRBJ1-1): DTGVSQNPRHKITKRGQNVTFRCDPISEHNRLYWYRQTLGQGPEFLTYFQNEAQLEKSRLLSDRFSAERPKGSFSTLEIQRTEQGDSAMYLCAVRGDRGVTEAFFGQGTRLTVV.

Remarks on this clonotype: Without the conserved terminal phenylalanine or tryptophan, this CDR3 likely stems from a read error. This rearrangement joins TRBV6-1 to TRBJ2-2, with D possibly TRBD1 on 8 matching bases. Germline lookup yields CDR1 MNHNS and CDR2 SASEGT. Trimming left V 6 bases short and J 5 bases short, with 16 bases between. This CDR3 contains 15 residues. CDR3: CASRIQGGGTGELFL. CDR3 bases: TGTGCCAGCAGGATACAGGGGGGAGGGACCGGGGAGCTGTTTCTT.

In nucleotides, the CDR3 is TGTGCCAGCAGCTTAATGCGGAGAGAACCAGGCAGGGGGCAGTACTTC. It codes for CASSLMRREPGRGQYF. This chain joins TRBV11-2 and TRBJ2-7; a weak D match, TRBD1 (6 bases). Per the germline V gene, CDR1 is SGHAT and CDR2 is FQNNGV. The CDR3 loop spans 16 amino acids. Deletions cut 2 bases from V and 9 bases from J, with 23 bases between.

This clonotype was recorded once. The junction departs from germline at one end; a sequencing error may be responsible. The J gene is TRBJ2-1, the V gene TRBV4-3; D might be TRBD1 (5 bases). Per germline, CDR1 LGHNA and CDR2 YSLEER. The CDR3 loop spans 16 amino acids. The CDR3 nucleotides are TGCACCAGCAGCCAAGGGGAACCTGCCACATACAATGAGCAGTTCTTC. Protein product: CTSSQGEPATYNEQFF.

The gene calls are TRBV9 and TRBJ2-2; D may be TRBD1 (5 bases). Looked up from germline, CDR1 is SGDLS and CDR2 is YYNGEE. The germline V and J ends were trimmed by 4 bases and 0 bases, with 10 bases remaining between them. CDR3 length equals 15 residues. This CDR3 reads CASSPQGSNTGELFF. CDR3 DNA: TGTGCCAGCAGCCCTCAGGGTTCGAACACCGGGGAGCTGTTTTTT.

Concerning this clonotype: Given the absence of the conserved phenylalanine or tryptophan at the CDR3 end, a read error is likely. J is TRBJ2-7 and V is TRBV12-3 or TRBV12-4, with 9 bases matching TRBD2. V was pared by 1 base and J by 5 bases, with 3 bases of the junction left unmatched. The length of the CDR3 is 14 residues. CDR3 in DNA: TGTGCCAGCAGTTTAGGGGGACTAGCTAACGAGCAGTACTTG. Its translation: CASSLGGLANEQYL.

About this clonotype: The junction and the germline gene differ at one end; a read error may be behind it. This chain links TRBV11-3 with TRBJ2-1; 11 nucleotides line up with TRBD2. CDR1 is SGHNT, CDR2 YENEEA, per germline. This CDR3 contains 19 residues. The CDR3 DNA reads TGTGCCAGCATAAGTGGACTAGCGGGTCCTATCAGCTCCTATAATGAGCAGTTCTTC. Its translation is CASISGLAGPISSYNEQFF.

This clonotype showed up just once. A much larger clone is a single base away; this may be a read error. The chain uses TRBV4-2 and TRBJ1-2; no clear D. The CDR3 is 14 residues long. Looked up from germline, CDR1 is LGHNA and CDR2 is YNFKEQ. In DNA, the CDR3 is TGTGCCAACAGCCAAGATTACCGCAACTATGGCTACACCTTC. Translating it yields CANSQDYRNYGYTF.

This clonotype has more than one count but fewer than ten. The V gene is TRBV6-1, the J gene TRBJ2-7, with D perhaps TRBD2 (7 bases). Trimming stripped 7 bases from V and 3 bases from J, with 13 bases between. The CDR3 extends over 13 amino acids. Germline CDR1 and CDR2: MNHNS and SASEGT. CDR3 amino acids: CASKGGPVYEQYF. CDR3 in DNA: TGTGCCAGCAAGGGGGGGCCCGTCTACGAGCAGTACTTC.

The rearrangement joins TRBV11-2 to TRBJ1-5; 7 positions match TRBD1. Losses at the gene ends were 5 bases for V and 2 bases for J; bases not matched to a gene: 12. The CDR3 loop spans 17 amino acids. CDR1 is SGHAT, CDR2 FQNNGV, per germline. The CDR3, as DNA: TGTGCCAGCAGCATTGGTCCCCAGGGGGGGGGCAATCAGCCCCAGCATTTT. Translated: CASSIGPQGGGNQPQHF.

The rearrangement uses TRBV11-1 and TRBJ2-4; D remains unclear. Germline assignment: CDR1 SGHAT and CDR2 FQDESV (reference sequence). V was cut by 7 bases and J by 0 bases, with 19 bases left in between. The CDR3 has 17 amino acids. The CDR3 spells CASIPWTVTLAKNIQYF. In nucleotides, the CDR3 is TGTGCCAGCATCCCCTGGACGGTGACACTAGCCAAAAACATTCAGTACTTC. Full variable domain (missing parts from reference TRBV11-1 and TRBJ2-4): EAEVAQSPRYKITEKSQAVAFWCDPISGHATLYWYRQILGQGPELLVQFQDESVVDDSQLPKDRFSAERLKGVDSTLKIQPAELGDSAMYLCASIPWTVTLAKNIQYFGAGTRLSVL.

In this sample, this clonotype turned up a few times. This could be a read error, since a much larger clone is one nucleotide away. The chain uses TRBV12-3 or TRBV12-4 and TRBJ1-1, with D possibly being TRBD1 (6 bases). This CDR3 comprises 13 residues. DNA for the CDR3: TGTACCAGCAGACTTCACAGGGACACTGAAGCTTTCTTT. It codes for CTSRLHRDTEAFF.

A remark on this clonotype: A much bigger clone sits one base away, suggesting this may be a read error. Since no conserved phenylalanine or tryptophan closes the CDR3, a read error is the likely cause. The rearrangement uses TRBV6-1 and TRBJ1-2; unclear D gene. There are 15 residues in the CDR3. The germline V gene has CDR1 MNHNS and CDR2 SASEGT. The V end lost 6 bases, the J end lost 8 bases, and 22 bases lay between the germline ends. CDR3 DNA sequence: TGTGCCAGCAGAGCTACCGTCGCGGCGGTTTTAGGCTACACCTCC. It codes for CASRATVAAVLGYTS.

A word on this clonotype: This sequence may be a read error, since a much larger clone differs from it by one base. The chain recombines TRBV12-3 or TRBV12-4 with TRBJ2-7; no clear D. The length of the CDR3 is 13 residues. The CDR3 sequence is CASSFSREGEHYF. For the CDR3, the DNA is TGTGCCAGCAGTTTTTCTAGGGAAGGAGAGCACTACTTC.

Concerning this clonotype itself: A single base separates this from a much larger clone, so it may be a read error. The chain couples TRBV10-3 to TRBJ2-7; 8 nucleotides agree with TRBD2. The CDR3 totals 15 residues. Germline V CDR1 and CDR2: ENHRY, SYGVKD. The CDR3 reads CAISDRGAGVDEHYF. In DNA, the CDR3 is TGTGCCATCAGTGATCGGGGAGCGGGAGTAGACGAGCACTACTTC.

On this clonotype: A much larger clone lies a single base off, so this may be a read error. The chain employs TRBV12-3 or TRBV12-4 and TRBJ2-2; no definite D call. The CDR3 is 12 residues long. V lost 2 bases, J lost 6 bases, and 4 bases lay in between. The chain's CDR3 is CASSLSSGELFF. Written as DNA, the CDR3 is TGTGCCAGCAGTTTATCCTCCGGGGAGCTGTTTTTT.

Only a few counts were recorded for this clonotype. V usage is TRBV5-4 and J usage is TRBJ1-4, with no clear D. Trimming pared 4 bases from V and 0 bases from J, leaving 13 bases between. The CDR3 extends over 16 amino acids. Germline assignment: CDR1 SGHNT and CDR2 YYREEE (reference sequence). The CDR3 coding sequence is TGTGCCAGCAGCCGCGGAACACGAGCAACTAATGAAAAACTGTTTTTT. This sequence encodes CASSRGTRATNEKLFF.

On this clonotype itself: This may be a read error: a much more frequent sequence differs by one nucleotide. The chain carries TRBV6-6 and TRBJ2-3; a possible D gene is TRBD2 (5 bases). The CDR3 loop spans 16 amino acids. The V gene's germline CDR1 is MNHNY and CDR2 SVGAGI (reference sequence). Trimming stripped 6 bases from V and 0 bases from J, with 16 bases between. The CDR3 here is CASSELGKRSTDTQYF. The CDR3 nucleotides read TGTGCCAGCAGCGAACTAGGGAAACGTAGCACAGATACGCAGTATTTT.

To note about this clonotype: A much bigger clone sits one base away, suggesting this may be a read error. This chain joins TRBV28 and TRBJ1-2, with 12 bases identical to TRBD1. Germline CDR1 and CDR2: MDHEN and SYDVKM. V shed 6 bases, J shed 4 bases, and the junction held 6 bases outside the gene matches. This CDR3 has 15 residues. The CDR3 is CASRPGTGGSYGYTF. The CDR3 DNA is TGTGCCAGCAGACCTGGGACAGGGGGCTCCTATGGCTACACCTTC.

The rearrangement links TRBV7-9 to TRBJ2-2; D is unresolved. The germline CDR1 and CDR2 sequences are SEHNR and FQNEAQ (reference sequence). This CDR3 contains 14 residues. V lost 3 bases, J lost 0 bases, and 5 bases lay in between. CDR3 nucleotides: TGTGCCAGCAGCTTCTCGACGAACACCGGGGAGCTGTTTTTT. It codes for CASSFSTNTGELFF.

This clonotype was seen ten or more times. The V call is TRBV11-3, the J call TRBJ2-2; possible D gene TRBD1, 5 bases. Germline CDR1 SGHNT, CDR2 YENEEA. There are 15 residues in the CDR3. The ends were cut back, 4 bases at V and 2 bases at J, with 11 bases in the middle. CDR3 DNA sequence: TGTGCCAGCAGCTCCCGGACACAAAACACCGGGGAGCTGTTTTTT. Its translation: CASSSRTQNTGELFF.

In regard to this clonotype: It may be a read error: a sequence one base away is much more abundant. Since the CDR3 does not end with the conserved phenylalanine or tryptophan, this likely comes from a read error. The rearrangement links TRBV4-2 to TRBJ1-2; 9 bases align to TRBD1. J was trimmed by 5 bases and V by 0 bases; bases with no gene match: 4. CDR3 length: 15 residues. CDR1 and CDR2 from the germline V gene are LGHNA and YNFKEQ. The CDR3 is CASSQDGTGIYGYTL. CDR3 coding DNA: TGTGCCAGCAGCCAAGATGGGACAGGGATATATGGCTACACCCTC.

This clonotype was seen a few times. The chain carries TRBV5-1 and TRBJ2-7; D not certain. The CDR3 sequence is 14 residues long. Germline V lookup: CDR1 SGHRS, CDR2 YFSETQ. Deletions cut 0 bases from V and 2 bases from J, with 9 bases between. DNA of the CDR3: TGCGCCAGCAGCTTGGAGGCTGGTACCTACGAGCAGTACTTC. Translated: CASSLEAGTYEQYF.

This clonotype appeared a few times. The rearrangement joins TRBV7-8 to TRBJ1-4, with D possibly being TRBD1 (5 bases). Deletions cut 3 bases from V and 10 bases from J, with 21 bases between. The length of the CDR3 is 16 residues. Looked up from germline, CDR1 is SGHVS and CDR2 is FQNEAQ. CDR3 sequence (DNA): TGTGCCAGCAGCTTTGGGGGGTACGGGGGTTCTGGAAAACTGTTTTTT. Translated, it gives CASSFGGYGGSGKLFF.

Of note for this clonotype: The junction shows a germline mismatch at one end, possibly a read error. The gene calls are TRBV29-1 and TRBJ2-3; D is possibly TRBD2 (6 bases). Germline CDR1 is SQVTM and CDR2 is ANQGSEA. There are 15 residues in the CDR3. DNA of the CDR3: TGCAGCATTGACCCCCAAGCGGGCCGCATAGATACGCAGTATTTT. This sequence encodes CSIDPQAGRIDTQYF.

In this sample, this clonotype turned up once. One junction end disagrees with the germline gene, perhaps due to a read error. The chain carries TRBV6-2 or TRBV6-3 and TRBJ2-1; D may be TRBD2 (5 bases). CDR3 length equals 15 residues. CDR1 is MNHEY and CDR2 is SVGEGT in the germline V gene. This CDR3 is CVSRLLGISYNEQSF. CDR3 bases: TGTGTCAGCAGGCTACTAGGGATCTCCTACAATGAGCAGTCCTTC.

As concerns this clonotype: Germline and junction disagree at one end, which may indicate a read error. The chain is built from TRBV5-1 and TRBJ2-3; 7 positions agree with TRBD2. This CDR3 has 14 amino acids. CDR1 is SGHRS, CDR2 YFSETQ, per germline. CDR3 DNA sequence: TGCACCAGCAACATAAGCGGGAACACAGATACGCAGTATTTT. Its protein product is CTSNISGNTDTQYF.

In its sample, this clonotype was seen once. The chain joins TRBV6-2 or TRBV6-3 to TRBJ2-1, with 10 bases fitting TRBD2. The J segment lost 5 bases and the V segment lost 8 bases, leaving 6 bases of the junction unmatched. This CDR3 spans 14 amino acids. CDR1 is MNHEY, CDR2 SVGEGT, per germline. The CDR3, as DNA: TGTGCCAGCCGATCTAGCGGGGGAAACAATGAGCAGTTCTTC. Its protein is CASRSSGGNNEQFF.